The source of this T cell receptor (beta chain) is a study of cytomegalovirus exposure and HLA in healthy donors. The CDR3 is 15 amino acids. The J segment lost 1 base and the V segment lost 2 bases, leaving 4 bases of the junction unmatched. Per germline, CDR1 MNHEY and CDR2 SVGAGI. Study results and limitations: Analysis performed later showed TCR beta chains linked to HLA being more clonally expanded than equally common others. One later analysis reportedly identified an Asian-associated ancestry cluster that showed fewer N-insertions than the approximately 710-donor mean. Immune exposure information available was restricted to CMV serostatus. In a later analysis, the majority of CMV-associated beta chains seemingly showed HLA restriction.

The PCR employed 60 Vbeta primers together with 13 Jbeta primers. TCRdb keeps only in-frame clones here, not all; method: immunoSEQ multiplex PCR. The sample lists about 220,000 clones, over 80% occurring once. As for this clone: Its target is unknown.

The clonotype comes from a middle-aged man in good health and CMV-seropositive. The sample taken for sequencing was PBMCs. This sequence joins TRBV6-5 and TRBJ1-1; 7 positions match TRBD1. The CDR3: CASSYLQGGNTEAFF. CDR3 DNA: TGTGCCAGCAGTTACCTCCAGGGGGGGAACACTGAAGCTTTCTTT.